This TCR beta chain was captured in a study of cytomegalovirus exposure and HLA in healthy donors. Study observations and caveats: An analysis was carried out at a later point. It showed that HLA-associated TCR beta chains were more clonally expanded than equally common non-associated chains. In vitro experiments confirmed that three CMV-associated chains were specific for CMV antigens. As a later analysis showed, a missense DCLRE1C variant was linked to trimming of TCR beta V- and J-genes. There were 150 to 200 TCR beta chains listed as cytomegalovirus-associated.

Worth noting for this clone: Its antigen is as yet unknown.

PCR was performed using 60 Vbeta and 13 Jbeta primers. Sequenced by immunoSEQ multiplex PCR; TCRdb stores in-frame clones only, minus some. The sample lists about 160,000 clones; about three quarters were seen once. The V gene's germline CDR1 is LNHDA and CDR2 SQIVND (reference sequence). V lost 5 bases and J lost 6, with 7 bases in between. This CDR3 region has 12 residues. This TCR was sampled from a female donor in good health and CMV-seronegative. The chain carries TRBV19 and TRBJ2-2; D gene uncertain. The source material was PBMCs. The CDR3 loop is CASSEVAGELFF. CDR3 in DNA: TGTGCCAGTAGTGAGGTTGCCGGGGAGCTGTTTTTT. Drawing the rest from reference TRBV19 and TRBJ2-2, the complete variable domain is DGGITQSPKYLFRKEGQNVTLSCEQNLNHDAMYWYRQDPGQGLRLIYYSQIVNDFQKGDIAEGYSVSREKKESFPLTVTSAQKNPTAFYLCASSEVAGELFFGEGSRLTVL.